These 8 T cell receptor beta chains originate from one sample sequenced in a study of OX40 agonist ivuxolimab in advanced cancers. The library was obtained by the immunoSEQ multiplex PCR assay. Here the immuneACCESS table is served through TCRdb, limited to in-frame sequences with V and J called. Missing clones are a known gap in these copies; in checked studies unresolved V genes cover under half, and the rest lacks a known reason. The sample records around 77,000 clones, roughly three quarters of which are singletons. Of the sample, approximately 5.3% falls within the top ten clones. The sample was CD4+ or CD8+ T cells sorted from blood, taken in a trial of the OX40 agonist ivuxolimab. The receptors originated from an adult with an advanced solid tumor such as melanoma, head and neck, liver or kidney cancer.

The rearrangement links TRBV19 to TRBJ1-4; D not certain. The length of the CDR3 is 11 residues. Germline CDR1 reads LNHDA; CDR2 reads SQIVND (reference sequence). V gave up 0 bases and J gave up 11 bases, with 4 bases separating them. The CDR3 reads CASSIEKKLFF. The CDR3 DNA is TGTGCCAGTAGTATAGAGAAGAAACTGTTTTTT.

This clone came up many times. The chain joins TRBV6-6 to TRBJ1-2, with D perhaps TRBD1 (6 bases). Between the trimmed V and J ends, which lost 7 bases and 6 bases, there was a span of 18 bases. CDR3 size: 14 residues. Germline CDR1 is MNHNY and CDR2 is SVGAGI (reference sequence). The CDR3 region has the DNA TGTGCCAGCATGGGGCAGGGGATGAAAAATGGCTACACCTTC. Its protein product is CASMGQGMKNGYTF.

V gene TRBV6-4 combines with J gene TRBJ1-2; D remains ambiguous. Germline V gives CDR1 MRHNA, CDR2 SNTAGT. The CDR3 runs to 13 residues. Trimming removed 5 bases at V and 8 bases at J, with 15 bases between. CDR3 sequence reads: CASSINRWLGYTF. The CDR3 region has the DNA TGTGCCAGCAGTATAAACCGATGGCTCGGCTACACCTTC.

The gene calls are TRBV29-1 and TRBJ1-2; 7 bases are a match to TRBD1. This CDR3 has 12 amino acids. The germline CDR1 and CDR2 sequences are SQVTM and ANQGSEA. Trimming cost V 8 bases and J 7 bases; bases outside gene matches: 10. In DNA, the CDR3 is TGCAGCACATTGACAGGGTGGGGTGGCTACACCTTC. Protein sequence: CSTLTGWGGYTF.

The J gene is TRBJ2-6, the V gene TRBV27; unclear D gene. V was pared by 6 bases and J by 0 bases, with 9 bases between. Looked up from germline, CDR1 is MNHEY and CDR2 is SMNVEV (reference sequence). The CDR3 runs to 15 residues. As DNA, the CDR3 is TGTGCCAGCAGACCACAGCCCTCTGGGGCCAACGTCCTGACTTTC. Its protein is CASRPQPSGANVLTF.

V and J are TRBV7-2 and TRBJ2-7, with D perhaps matching TRBD1 (6 bases). Germline values: CDR1 SGHTA, CDR2 FQGNSA. The V and J ends lost 3 bases and 4 bases respectively, with 16 bases between them. The CDR3 extends over 15 amino acids. CDR3 DNA: TGTGCCAGCAGCTTCGGGGCAGGGGTAGGATACGAGCAGTACTTC. This sequence encodes CASSFGAGVGYEQYF.

This chain joins TRBV6-6 and TRBJ1-1; a weak D match, TRBD1 (5 bases). V lost 8 bases and J 11 bases, leaving 15 bases between the germline ends. This CDR3 comprises 11 residues. Germline V gene lookup returns CDR1 MNHNY and CDR2 SVGAGI (reference sequence). CDR3 DNA sequence: TGTGCCAGCTCCCGGGGGGGGGATGCTTTCTTT. Protein sequence: CASSRGGDAFF.

The genes are TRBV7-3 and TRBJ2-2, with 7 bases identical to TRBD1. Germline V lookup: CDR1 SGHTA, CDR2 FQGTGA. This CDR3 region has 16 residues. V dropped 5 bases and J dropped 2; count of bases not matched to a gene: 8. The CDR3: CASSHGGTVNTGELFF. The CDR3 nucleotides read TGTGCCAGCAGCCATGGTGGGACAGTAAACACCGGGGAGCTGTTTTTT.